The T cell receptor beta chain described here comes from a study of beta chain features in type 1 diabetes. Study results and limitations: A closer apparent resemblance between naive, central memory and Treg TCRB repertoires was seen in patients than in healthy donors. VDJ junctions from patients with type 1 diabetes contained fewer insertions and more deletions. Patients with Type 1 diabetes showed moderately but significantly shorter TCRB CDR3s in all four CD4+ subsets. Equally in patients and controls, PCR might preferentially amplify shorter templates.

As concerns this clone: The antigen is unknown.

Every isolated RNA sample was fully reverse transcribed, so sequencing captured expressed TCRB transcripts. An average about 3.8 million reads came from naive, central memory and regulatory T cell samples. Clones were read by immunoSEQ multiplex PCR, and TCRdb kept only the in-frame ones, dropping some. Of almost 350,000 clones listed, roughly 9% are singletons. The germline V and J ends were trimmed by 0 bases and 3 bases, with 18 bases remaining between them. The germline V gene encodes CDR1 SGHVS and CDR2 FNYEAQ. The CDR3 has 18 amino acids. The clonotype comes from a man under 40 with type 1 diabetes. The sample consisted of central memory CD4+ T cells from blood. V usage is TRBV7-6 and J usage is TRBJ2-1; tentatively, D is TRBD2 (7 bases). The CDR3, as DNA: TGTGCCAGCAGCTTAGCCCCCCGCGGGGGCGCGGGCTACAATGAGCAGTTCTTC. Translating gives CASSLAPRGGAGYNEQFF.